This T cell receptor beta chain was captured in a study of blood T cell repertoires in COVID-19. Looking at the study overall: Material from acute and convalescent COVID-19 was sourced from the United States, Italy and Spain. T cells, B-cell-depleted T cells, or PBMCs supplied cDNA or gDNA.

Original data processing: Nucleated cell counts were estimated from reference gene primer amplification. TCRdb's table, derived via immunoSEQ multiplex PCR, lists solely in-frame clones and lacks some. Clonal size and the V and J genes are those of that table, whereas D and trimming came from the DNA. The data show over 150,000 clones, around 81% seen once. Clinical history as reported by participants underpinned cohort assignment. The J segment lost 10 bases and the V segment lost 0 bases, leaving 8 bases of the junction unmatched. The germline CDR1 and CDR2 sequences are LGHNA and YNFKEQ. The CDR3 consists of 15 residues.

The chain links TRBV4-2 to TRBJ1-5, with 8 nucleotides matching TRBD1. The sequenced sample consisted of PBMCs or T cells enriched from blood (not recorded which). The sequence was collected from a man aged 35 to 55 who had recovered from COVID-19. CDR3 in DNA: TGTGCCAGCAGCCAAGATAAGACAGGGGTAGATCCCCAGCATTTT. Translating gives CASSQDKTGVDPQHF.